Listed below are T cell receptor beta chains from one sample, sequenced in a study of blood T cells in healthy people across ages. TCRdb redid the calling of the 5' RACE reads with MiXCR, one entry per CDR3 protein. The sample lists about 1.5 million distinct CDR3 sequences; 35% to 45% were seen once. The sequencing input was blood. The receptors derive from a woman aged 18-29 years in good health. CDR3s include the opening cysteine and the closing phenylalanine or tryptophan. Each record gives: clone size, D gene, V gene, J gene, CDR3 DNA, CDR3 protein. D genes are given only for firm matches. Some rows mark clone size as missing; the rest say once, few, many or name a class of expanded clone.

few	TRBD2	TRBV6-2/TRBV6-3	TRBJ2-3	TGTGCCAGCAGTTACTCGGAGCGGGAGGGTGGAGATACGCAGTATTTT	CASSYSEREGGDTQYF
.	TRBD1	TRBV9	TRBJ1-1	TGTGCCAGCAGCGCCCATGCCGGGACAGAAGTGAACACTGAAGCTTTCTTT	CASSAHAGTEVNTEAFF
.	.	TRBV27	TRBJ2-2	TGTGCCAGCAGTTTCCGACCCAACACCGGGGAGCTGTTTTTT	CASSFRPNTGELFF
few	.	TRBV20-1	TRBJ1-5	TGCAGTGCTAGAGATATAGGCGGCCAGCCCCAGCATTTT	CSARDIGGQPQHF
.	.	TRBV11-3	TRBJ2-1	TGTGCCAGCAGCTTGGCTGGACTATCCAATGAGCAGTTCTTC	CASSLAGLSNEQFF
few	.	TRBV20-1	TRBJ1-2	TGCAGTGCTAGCGTCGGTCGTTCGGGCTACACCTTC	CSASVGRSGYTF
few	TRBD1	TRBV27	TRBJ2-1	TGTGCCAGCAGTAAGCAGGGGGCGGCCTACAATGAGCAGTTCTTC	CASSKQGAAYNEQFF
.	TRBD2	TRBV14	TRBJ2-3	TGTGCCAGCAGCCGATGGACTAGCGGGGCATACACAGATACGCAGTATTTT	CASSRWTSGAYTDTQYF
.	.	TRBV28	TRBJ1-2	TGTGCCAGCAGTTCCGAATTAAACCGGGACAAGAACTATGGCTACACCTTC	CASSSELNRDKNYGYTF
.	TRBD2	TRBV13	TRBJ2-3	TGTGCCAGCAGCTTAGGCGGGCGGGAGGCCCAAACGCAGTATTTT	CASSLGGREAQTQYF
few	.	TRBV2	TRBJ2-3	TGTGCCAGCAGGCCGCAGGGCACAGATACGCAGTATTTT	CASRPQGTDTQYF
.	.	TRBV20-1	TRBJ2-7	TGCAGTGCTAGAACGGTACTAGCACAGAACGAGCAGTACTTC	CSARTVLAQNEQYF
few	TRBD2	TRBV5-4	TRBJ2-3	TGTGCCAGCAGATTCACGAGCGGGGGGGCCTCAGATACGCAGTATTTT	CASRFTSGGASDTQYF
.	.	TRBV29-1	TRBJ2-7	TGCAGCGTCCCGGGACAGGGGGCGTCTAGCGGGGGGCTCTCCTACAATGAGCAGTACTTC	CSVPGQGASSGGLSYNEQYF
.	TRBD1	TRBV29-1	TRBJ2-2	TGCAGCGCGACAGGGGGTCCCGGGGAGCTGTTTTTT	CSATGGPGELFF
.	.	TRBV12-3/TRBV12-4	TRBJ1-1	TGTGCCAGCACTTTCCAAGTAGGCCGCGGTTGGAACACTGAAGCTTTCTTT	CASTFQVGRGWNTEAFF